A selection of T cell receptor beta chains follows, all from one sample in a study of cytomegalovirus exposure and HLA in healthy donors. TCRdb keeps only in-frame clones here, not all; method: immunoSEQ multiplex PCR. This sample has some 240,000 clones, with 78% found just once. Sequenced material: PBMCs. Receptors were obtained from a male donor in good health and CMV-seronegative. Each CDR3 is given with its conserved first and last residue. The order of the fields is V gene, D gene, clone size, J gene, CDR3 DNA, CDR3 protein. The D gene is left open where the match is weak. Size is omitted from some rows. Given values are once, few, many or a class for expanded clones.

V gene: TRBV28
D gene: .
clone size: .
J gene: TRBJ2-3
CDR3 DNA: TGTGCCAGCAGTTATCTCGGGAGCAGCACAGATACGCAGTATTTT
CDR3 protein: CASSYLGSSTDTQYF

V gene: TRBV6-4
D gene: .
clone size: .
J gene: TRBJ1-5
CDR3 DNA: TGTGCCAGCAGTGCCAGATTCGATCAGCCCCAGCATTTT
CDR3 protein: CASSARFDQPQHF

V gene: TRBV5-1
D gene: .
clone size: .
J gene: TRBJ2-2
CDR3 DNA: TGCGCCAGCAGCATTCTTTCTAGCAGGATGGGTGGGGAGCTGTTTTTT
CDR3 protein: CASSILSSRMGGELFF

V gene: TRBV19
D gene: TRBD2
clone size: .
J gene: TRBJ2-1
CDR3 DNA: TGTGCCAGTACCGGGGGGGCTTTAGGGTACAATGAGCAGTTCTTC
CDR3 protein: CASTGGALGYNEQFF

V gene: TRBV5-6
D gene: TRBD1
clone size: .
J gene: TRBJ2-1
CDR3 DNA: TGTGCCAGCAGCTCCAGGGCAGGGGGCAGTTGGAATGAGCAGCTCTTC
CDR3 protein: CASSSRAGGSWNEQLF

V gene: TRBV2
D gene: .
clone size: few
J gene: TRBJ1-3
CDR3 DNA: TGTGCCAGCAGGATAGACAGGAAAACTGGAAACACCATATATTTT
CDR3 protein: CASRIDRKTGNTIYF

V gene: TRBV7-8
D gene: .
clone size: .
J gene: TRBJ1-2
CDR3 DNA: TGTGCCAGCAGCTTAACTACCGGGATCCGAGGCTACACCTTC
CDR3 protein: CASSLTTGIRGYTF

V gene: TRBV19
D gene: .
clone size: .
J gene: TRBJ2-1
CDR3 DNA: TGTGCCAGTAGTATCATAGCCTACAATGAGCAGTTCTTC
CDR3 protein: CASSIIAYNEQFF

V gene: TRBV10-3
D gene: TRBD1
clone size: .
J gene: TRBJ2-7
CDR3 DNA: TGTGCCATCAGTGAGGCGTCCACCGGGACAGGGAACGAGCAGTACTTC
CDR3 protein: CAISEASTGTGNEQYF

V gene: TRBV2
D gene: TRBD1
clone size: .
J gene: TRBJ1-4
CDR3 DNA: TGTGCCAGCAGCAGACAGGGGATTAATGAAAAACTGTTTTTT
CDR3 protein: CASSRQGINEKLFF

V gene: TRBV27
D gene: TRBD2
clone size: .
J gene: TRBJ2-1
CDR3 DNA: TGTGCCAGCAGTTTAAGTGGACTAGCGGTTTTTAGGCTCTTC
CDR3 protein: CASSLSGLAVFRLF

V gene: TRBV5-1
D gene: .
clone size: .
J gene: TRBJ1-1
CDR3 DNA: TGCGCCAGCGGACCGGGACACCTGAACACTGAAGCTTTCTTT
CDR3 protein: CASGPGHLNTEAFF

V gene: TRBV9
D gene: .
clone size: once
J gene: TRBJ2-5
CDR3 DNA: TGTGCCAGCAGCGCTATAGGGCCAGGGCTCCAAGAGACCCAGTACTTC
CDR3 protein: CASSAIGPGLQETQYF

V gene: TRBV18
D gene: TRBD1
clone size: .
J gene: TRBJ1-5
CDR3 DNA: TGTGCCAGCTCACCCCAGGGGGCAGGCAATCAGCCCCAGCATTTT
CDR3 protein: CASSPQGAGNQPQHF